The TCR beta chain under discussion was sequenced for a study of Graves' ophthalmopathy and Graves' hyperthyroidism. Whole-study findings and limits: Sensitivity reached over 85% and specificity around 81% for a 13-signature model separating ophthalmopathy from stable hyperthyroidism.

As concerns this clonotype: Its antigen is unidentified.

RNA transcripts yielded amplified TCR beta CDR3 regions. The workflow started with a first-round RT-PCR run with HTBI primers and then moved on to a second-round multiplex PCR. MiXCR, applied by TCRdb to the multiplex PCR reads, yields one record per CDR3 protein. The sample includes over a million distinct CDR3 sequences, 35% to 45% seen only once; the top ten take 11%. This clonotype was obtained from an adult man with Graves' hyperthyroidism. Sequencing was performed on peripheral blood or thyroid tissue (not recorded which).

DNA for the CDR3: TGTGCCAGCAGAGGGACAACAGGGACTTTTGCCGAGCAGTACTTC. This sequence encodes CASRGTTGTFAEQYF. The chain carries TRBV11-1 and TRBJ2-7; D assignment may be TRBD1 or TRBD2 (6 bases each). The CDR3 extends over 15 amino acids. Germline V CDR1 and CDR2: SGHAT, FQDESV (reference sequence). V was pared by 6 bases and J by 6 bases, with 21 bases between. Full variable domain (outside the CDR3, taken from reference TRBV11-1 and TRBJ2-7): EAEVAQSPRYKITEKSQAVAFWCDPISGHATLYWYRQILGQGPELLVQFQDESVVDDSQLPKDRFSAERLKGVDSTLKIQPAELGDSAMYLCASRGTTGTFAEQYFGPGTRLTVT.